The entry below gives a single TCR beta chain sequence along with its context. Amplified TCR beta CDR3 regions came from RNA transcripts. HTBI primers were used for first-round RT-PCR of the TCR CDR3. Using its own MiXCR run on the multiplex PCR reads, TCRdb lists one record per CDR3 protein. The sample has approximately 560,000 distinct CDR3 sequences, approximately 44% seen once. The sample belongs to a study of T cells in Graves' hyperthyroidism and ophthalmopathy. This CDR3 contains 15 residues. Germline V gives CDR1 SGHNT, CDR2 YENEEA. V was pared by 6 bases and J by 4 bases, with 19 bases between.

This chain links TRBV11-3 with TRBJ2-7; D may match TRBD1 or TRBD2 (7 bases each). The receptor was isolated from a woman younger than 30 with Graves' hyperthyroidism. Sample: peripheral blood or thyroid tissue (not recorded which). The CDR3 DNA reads TGTGCCAGCAGTTGGGGGGGTACAGGGGCATACGAGCAGTACTTC. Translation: CASSWGGTGAYEQYF.